One and the same sample provided the 24 T cell receptor beta chains below, sequenced in a study of metastatic and nonmetastatic thyroid tumors. The entire patient cohort was treatment-naive prior to thyroid surgery. MiXCR reprocessed the PCR reads for TCRdb. This repertoire shows just over 20,000 clones, 9% to 15% found once; its top ten account for approximately 6%. The sample was blood. The receptors originated from a male donor with papillary thyroid cancer or a benign thyroid nodule (not recorded which). Some clones in this sample may be carry-over from other donors' samples.

This clone has a count of ten or more. The chain is built from TRBV12-5 and TRBJ2-5; 7 positions match TRBD2. V gave up 5 bases and J gave up 5 bases; unmatched junction bases: 8. CDR3 length equals 14 residues. CDR1 is LGHNT and CDR2 is FRNRAP in the germline V gene. CDR3 sequence (DNA): TGTGCTAGTGGTCGACTCCAGGGAGGGGAGACCCAGTACTTC. It translates to CASGRLQGGETQYF. The variable domain in full, with the rest retrieved from reference TRBV12-5 and TRBJ2-5, is DARVTQTPRHKVTEMGQEVTMRCQPILGHNTVFWYRQTMMQGLELLAYFRNRAPLDDSGMPKDRFSAEMPDATLATLKIQPSEPRDSAVYFCASGRLQGGETQYFGPGTRLLVL.

This clone was recorded at least ten times. The rearrangement joins TRBV2 to TRBJ1-4; 9 nucleotides line up with TRBD1. This CDR3 has 14 amino acids. The germline V gene has CDR1 SNHLY and CDR2 FYNNEI. V shed 5 bases and J 7 bases; nucleotides not matched to a gene: 5. CDR3 residues: CASSKQGAGEKLFF. CDR3 coding DNA: TGTGCCAGCAGTAAACAGGGGGCAGGTGAAAAACTGTTTTTT.

The table lists this clone with many counts. This chain joins TRBV12-3 or TRBV12-4 and TRBJ1-4; D call uncertain. CDR3 size: 12 residues. Trimming took off 8 bases at V and 7 bases at J, with 11 bases between the two ends. In DNA form, the CDR3 reads TGTGCCAGCCAAGGGAGGGCTGAAAAACTGTTTTTT. Translated, it gives CASQGRAEKLFF.

By sample fraction, this clone is medium-sized. The V gene is TRBV6-1, the J gene TRBJ1-1, with D possibly TRBD1 on 5 matching bases. V was clipped by 7 bases and J by 6 bases, with 12 bases between them. The CDR3 has 12 residues. Germline CDR1 reads MNHNS; CDR2 reads SASEGT. The DNA of the CDR3 is TGTGCCAGCACCAGGGTAGGGGCTGAAGCTTTCTTT. Translation: CASTRVGAEAFF.

This clone was seen at least ten times. The rearrangement links TRBV12-5 to TRBJ1-5; D remains unclear. The length of the CDR3 is 16 residues. V was cut by 0 bases and J by 3 bases, with 12 bases left in between. Germline CDR1 and CDR2: LGHNT and FRNRAP. The CDR3 loop reads CASGLVQRQANQPQHF. CDR3 in DNA: TGTGCTAGTGGTTTGGTACAGAGGCAGGCCAATCAGCCCCAGCATTTT.

This chain uses TRBV30 with TRBJ2-3; unclear D gene. The CDR3 contains 14 residues. The germline V gene encodes CDR1 GTSNPN and CDR2 SVGIG (reference sequence). V lost 2 bases and J 3 bases, leaving 12 bases between the germline ends. The CDR3 nucleotides are TGTGCCTGGAGTTTCGGTCACATAACAGATACGCAGTATTTT. Its translation: CAWSFGHITDTQYF.

This clone was counted at least ten times. CDR3 loop: CATSRRENTEAFF. In nucleotides, the CDR3 is TGTGCCACCAGCCGACGTGAAAACACTGAAGCTTTCTTT. The rearrangement links TRBV15 to TRBJ1-1; D is undetermined. This CDR3 region has 13 residues. Trimming stripped 5 bases from V and 2 bases from J, with 9 bases between. Germline lookup yields CDR1 LNHNV and CDR2 YYDKDF (reference sequence).

Many counts were recorded for this clone. This chain links TRBV5-5 with TRBJ2-1, with TRBD1 matching 12 bases. The germline V gene has CDR1 SGHKS and CDR2 YYEKEE (reference sequence). The CDR3 consists of 16 residues. Losses at the gene ends were 3 bases for V and 6 bases for J; bases not matched to a gene: 7. The CDR3 is CASSWPGQGASNEQFF. CDR3 sequence (DNA): TGTGCCAGCAGCTGGCCGGGACAGGGGGCTTCCAATGAGCAGTTCTTC.

This chain joins TRBV4-1 and TRBJ2-5; TRBD2 matches 7 bases. Germline-derived CDR1 and CDR2 are MGHRA and YSYEKL. The V segment lost 4 bases and the J segment 2 bases; nucleotides outside the gene matches: 4. The CDR3 is made up of 14 amino acids. The CDR3 DNA reads as TGCGCCAGCAGCCCGGGGGGTATACAAGAGACCCAGTACTTC. This gives the protein CASSPGGIQETQYF.

This clone is labeled as medium-sized. The chain has TRBV28 and TRBJ2-7, with a possible D match to TRBD2 (8 bases). The CDR3 runs to 16 residues. Looked up from germline, CDR1 is MDHEN and CDR2 is SYDVKM. With 6 bases removed from V and 0 bases from J, the gap between germline ends came to 18 bases. CDR3 region: CASRGGGGFGSYEQYF. The CDR3 DNA reads TGTGCCAGCAGAGGGGGCGGGGGGTTTGGCTCCTACGAGCAGTACTTC.

This clone occurred many times. The chain joins TRBV9 to TRBJ2-2, with 7 bases lining up with TRBD1. There are 14 residues in the CDR3. V was pared by 0 bases and J by 4 bases, with 0 bases of the junction left unmatched. The germline V gene encodes CDR1 SGDLS and CDR2 YYNGEE. CDR3 region: CASSVAGGTGELFF. CDR3 coding DNA: TGTGCCAGCAGCGTAGCAGGGGGCACCGGGGAGCTGTTTTTT. Together with reference TRBV9 and TRBJ2-2, the CDR3 gives the full variable domain: DSGVTQTPKHLITATGQRVTLRCSPRSGDLSVYWYQQSLDQGLQFLIQYYNGEERAKGNILERFSAQQFPDLHSELNLSSLELGDSALYFCASSVAGGTGELFFGEGSRLTVL.

This clone was seen a few times. This chain links TRBV20-1 with TRBJ1-2; the D is unclear. Germline loops: CDR1 DFQATT, CDR2 SNEGSKA (reference sequence). This CDR3 contains 13 residues. V lost 4 bases and J lost 4, with 13 bases in between. The CDR3 region has the DNA TGCAGTGCTACGGAGGAGGCTGGCTATGGCTACACCTTC. Translated, it gives CSATEEAGYGYTF.

The table lists this clone with many counts. This chain joins TRBV2 and TRBJ2-1; TRBD2 matches 10 bases. This CDR3 is 13 amino acids long. Trimming removed 7 bases from V and 9 bases from J; junction bases left unmatched: 6. CDR1 and CDR2 from the germline V gene are SNHLY and FYNNEI. CDR3 protein: CASTKREGGEQFF. The DNA for the CDR3 is TGTGCCAGCACAAAGCGGGAGGGGGGTGAGCAGTTCTTC.

In this sample, this clone turned up many times. A much larger clonotype is one base distant, so this may be a read error. The V and J genes are TRBV12-3 or TRBV12-4 and TRBJ2-7; no clear D. The CDR3 is made up of 14 amino acids. This CDR3 reads CASSLLESSSEQYF. CDR3 sequence (DNA): TGTGCCAGCAGTCTCCTTGAGAGCTCCTCCGAGCAGTACTTC.

This clone showed up many times. The sample contains more than one DNA sequence encoding this CDR3. This chain joins TRBV6-1 and TRBJ2-5, with D tentatively TRBD1 (6 bases). With 5 bases removed from V and 3 bases from J, the gap between germline ends came to 19 bases. Germline lookup yields CDR1 MNHNS and CDR2 SASEGT. The CDR3 runs to 16 residues. CDR3 nucleotides: TGTGCCAGCAGTCGGCCCCGTGGGACACCGGAAGAGACCCAGTACTTC. This codes for CASSRPRGTPEETQYF.

This clone was detected a few times. The CDR3 DNA is TGTGCCAGCACAGCGGGGGTTGGCAATCAGCCCCAGCATTTT. This sequence encodes CASTAGVGNQPQHF. The rearrangement links TRBV2 to TRBJ1-5; perhaps TRBD1 as D (5 bases). CDR3 length equals 14 residues. V lost 7 bases to trimming and J lost 2 bases, with 12 bases between them. Germline V gene lookup returns CDR1 SNHLY and CDR2 FYNNEI.

Relative to its sample, this clone is medium-sized. The chain recombines TRBV6-1 with TRBJ2-6; tentative D call: TRBD1 (5 bases). Trimming cost V 5 bases and J 0 bases, with 8 bases left between them. This CDR3 spans 15 amino acids. The germline V gene encodes CDR1 MNHNS and CDR2 SASEGT. CDR3 bases: TGTGCCAGCAGTATCGACAGCTCTGGGGCCAACGTCCTGACTTTC. Its protein is CASSIDSSGANVLTF.

By share of the sample, this clone is medium-sized. The CDR3 bases are TGTGCCAGCAGTCCCACCTCAGGAGGGGGAAGCACAGATACGCAGTATTTT. Translation: CASSPTSGGGSTDTQYF. The chain employs TRBV28 and TRBJ2-3, with D perhaps matching TRBD1 or TRBD2 (6 bases each). V lost 5 bases to trimming and J lost 0 bases, with 18 bases between them. The CDR3 has 17 residues. CDR1 MDHEN and CDR2 SYDVKM come from the germline V gene.

This clone is medium-sized (0.01 to 0.1%) by share. V usage is TRBV19 and J usage is TRBJ2-7; D not resolved. CDR1 and CDR2 (germline): LNHDA, SQIVND (reference sequence). CDR3 size: 13 residues. Trimming cost V 3 bases and J 7 bases, with 13 bases left between them. In DNA, the CDR3 is TGTGCCAGTAGTATTGTCCTGGGAAGGGAGCAGTACTTC. This encodes CASSIVLGREQYF.

A word on this clone: This may arise from a read error, as a much more abundant clone is one base away. The chain is built from TRBV4-1 and TRBJ2-3, with D unclear. CDR3 length: 17 amino acids. Germline lookup yields CDR1 MGHRA and CDR2 YSYEKL. The CDR3 nucleotides read TGCGCCAGCAGCCCCACTCCCAGGTCCAGAGGCACAGATACGCAGTGTTTT. It specifies CASSPTPRSRGTDTQCF.

This clone was observed at least ten times. Other DNA sequences in this specimen translate into the identical CDR3. The CDR3 DNA follows: TGTGCCAGCAGTCGACAGGACACCTATAACAATCAGCCCCAGCATTTT. Translation gives CASSRQDTYNNQPQHF. V gene TRBV28 combines with J gene TRBJ1-5, with a tentative D call TRBD1 (6 bases). The V end lost 5 bases, the J end lost 3 bases, and 17 bases lay between the germline ends. CDR1 is MDHEN and CDR2 is SYDVKM in the germline V gene. The CDR3 sequence is 16 residues long.

This clone appeared many times. The chain couples TRBV6-1 to TRBJ2-3; tentatively, D is TRBD1 or TRBD2 (5 bases each). CDR3 length: 15 amino acids. Trimming pared 2 bases from V and 0 bases from J, leaving 9 bases between. Per germline, CDR1 MNHNS and CDR2 SASEGT. Written as DNA, the CDR3 is TGTGCCAGCAGTGAACGTTGGGACAGCACAGATACGCAGTATTTT. It codes for CASSERWDSTDTQYF.

The sample holds many counts of this clone. This sequence joins TRBV6-6 and TRBJ2-1; 11 bases map to TRBD1. Looked up from germline, CDR1 is MNHNY and CDR2 is SVGAGI (reference sequence). The CDR3 covers 17 residues. V gave up 6 bases and J gave up 3 bases; unmatched junction bases: 10. In DNA form, the CDR3 reads TGTGCCAGCAGCAAAGGGACAGGGGGATCACACTACAATGAGCAGTTCTTC. Amino acids: CASSKGTGGSHYNEQFF.

In its sample, this clone was seen many times. This chain links TRBV5-1 with TRBJ1-2; TRBD1 might be the D (6 bases). The CDR3 sequence is 13 residues long. From germline, CDR1 is SGHRS and CDR2 YFSETQ. V was trimmed by 4 bases and J by 8 bases, leaving 15 bases between them. The CDR3 region has the DNA TGCGCCAGCAGCGAATCCGGGACACGAGGCTACACCTTC. This sequence encodes CASSESGTRGYTF.